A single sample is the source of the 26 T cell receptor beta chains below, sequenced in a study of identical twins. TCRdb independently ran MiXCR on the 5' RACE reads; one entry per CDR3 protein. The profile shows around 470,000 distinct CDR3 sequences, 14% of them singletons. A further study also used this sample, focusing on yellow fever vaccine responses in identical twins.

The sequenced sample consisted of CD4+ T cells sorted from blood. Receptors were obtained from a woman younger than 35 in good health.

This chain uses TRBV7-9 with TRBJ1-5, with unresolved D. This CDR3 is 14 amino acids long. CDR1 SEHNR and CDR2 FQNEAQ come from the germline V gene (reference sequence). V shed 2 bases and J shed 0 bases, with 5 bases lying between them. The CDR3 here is CASSLSSSNQPQHF. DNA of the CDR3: TGTGCCAGCAGCTTATCCAGTAGCAATCAGCCCCAGCATTTT.

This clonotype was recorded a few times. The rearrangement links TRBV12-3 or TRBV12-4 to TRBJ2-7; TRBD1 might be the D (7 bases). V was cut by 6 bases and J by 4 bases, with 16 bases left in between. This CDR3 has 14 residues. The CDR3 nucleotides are TGTGCCAGCAGCCTCGGGGGACAGAAATACGAGCAGTACTTC. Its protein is CASSLGGQKYEQYF.

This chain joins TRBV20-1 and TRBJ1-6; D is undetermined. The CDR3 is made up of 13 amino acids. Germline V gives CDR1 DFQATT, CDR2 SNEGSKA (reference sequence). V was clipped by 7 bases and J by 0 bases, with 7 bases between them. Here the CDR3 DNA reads TGCAGTGTCTTTACCTCCTATAATTCACCCCTCCACTTT. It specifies CSVFTSYNSPLHF.

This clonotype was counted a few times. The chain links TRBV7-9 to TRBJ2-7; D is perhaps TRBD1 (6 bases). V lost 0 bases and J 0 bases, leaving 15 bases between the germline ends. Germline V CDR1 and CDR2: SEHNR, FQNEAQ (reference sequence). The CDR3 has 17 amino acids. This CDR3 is CASSLAPGRGPSYEQYF. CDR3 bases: TGTGCCAGCAGCTTAGCCCCGGGCAGGGGCCCCTCCTACGAGCAGTACTTC.

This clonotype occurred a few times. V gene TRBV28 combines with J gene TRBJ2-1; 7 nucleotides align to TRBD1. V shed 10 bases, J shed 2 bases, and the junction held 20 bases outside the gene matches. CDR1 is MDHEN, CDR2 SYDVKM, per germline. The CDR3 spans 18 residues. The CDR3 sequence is CATQNALRGPNPYNEQFF. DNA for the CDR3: TGTGCCACCCAGAATGCTTTAAGGGGGCCCAACCCCTACAATGAGCAGTTCTTC. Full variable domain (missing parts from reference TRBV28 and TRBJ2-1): DVKVTQSSRYLVKRTGEKVFLECVQDMDHENMFWYRQDPGLGLRLIYFSYDVKMKEKGDIPEGYSVSREKKERFSLILESASTNQTSMYLCATQNALRGPNPYNEQFFGPGTRLTVL.

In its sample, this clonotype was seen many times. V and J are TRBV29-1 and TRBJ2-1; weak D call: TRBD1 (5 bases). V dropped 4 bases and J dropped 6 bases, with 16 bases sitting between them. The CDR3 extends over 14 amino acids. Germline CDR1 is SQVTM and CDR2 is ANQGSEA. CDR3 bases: TGCAGCGTTGCCTCACACCTCAGGGCCAATGAGCAGTTCTTC. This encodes CSVASHLRANEQFF.

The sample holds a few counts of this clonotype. The CDR3: CSARGGTGLYEQYF. CDR3 sequence (DNA): TGCAGTGCTAGAGGAGGGACAGGCCTCTACGAGCAGTACTTC. V and J are TRBV20-1 and TRBJ2-7; 8 bases match TRBD1. CDR3 length: 14 amino acids. V dropped 1 base and J dropped 3; count of bases not matched to a gene: 5. Germline V lookup: CDR1 DFQATT, CDR2 SNEGSKA (reference sequence).

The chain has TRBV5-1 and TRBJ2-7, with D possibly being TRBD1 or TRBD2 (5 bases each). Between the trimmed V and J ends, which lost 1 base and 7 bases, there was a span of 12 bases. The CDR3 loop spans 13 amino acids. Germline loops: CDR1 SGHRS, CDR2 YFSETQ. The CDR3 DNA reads TGCGCCAGCAGCTTGTCGGGGCTGTTTGAGCAGTACTTC. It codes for CASSLSGLFEQYF.

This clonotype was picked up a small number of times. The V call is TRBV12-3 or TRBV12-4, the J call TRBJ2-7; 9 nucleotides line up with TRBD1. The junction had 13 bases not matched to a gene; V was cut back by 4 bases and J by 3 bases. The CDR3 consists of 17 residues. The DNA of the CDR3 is TGTGCCAGCAGTTCTAGACTCGGAAAGACAGGGGGCTACGAGCAGTACTTC. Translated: CASSSRLGKTGGYEQYF.

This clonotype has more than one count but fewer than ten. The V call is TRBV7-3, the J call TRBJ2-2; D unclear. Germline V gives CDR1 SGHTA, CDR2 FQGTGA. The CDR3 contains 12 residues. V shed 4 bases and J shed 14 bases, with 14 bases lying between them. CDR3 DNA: TGTGCCAGCAGCTCCGGGCCGGGTGGACTGTTTTTT. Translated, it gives CASSSGPGGLFF. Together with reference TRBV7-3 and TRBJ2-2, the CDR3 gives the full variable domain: GAGVSQTPSNKVTEKGKYVELRCDPISGHTALYWYRQSLGQGPEFLIYFQGTGAADDSGLPNDRFFAVRPEGSVSTLKIQRTERGDSAVYLCASSSGPGGLFFGEGSRLTVL.

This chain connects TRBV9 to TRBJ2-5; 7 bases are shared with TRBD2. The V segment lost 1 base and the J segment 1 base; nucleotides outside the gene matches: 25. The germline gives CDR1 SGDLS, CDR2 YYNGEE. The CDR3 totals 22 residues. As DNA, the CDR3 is TGTGCCAGCAGCGTAACATTGCCAACCGGGACTACAAACACCTACGTCCAAGAGACCCAGTACTTC. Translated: CASSVTLPTGTTNTYVQETQYF.

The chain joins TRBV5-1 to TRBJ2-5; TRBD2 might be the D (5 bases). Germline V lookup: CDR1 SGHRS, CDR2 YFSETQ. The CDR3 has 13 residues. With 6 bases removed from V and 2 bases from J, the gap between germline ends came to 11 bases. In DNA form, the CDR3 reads TGCGCCAGCAATGAACGGGGACAAGAGACCCAGTACTTC. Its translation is CASNERGQETQYF.

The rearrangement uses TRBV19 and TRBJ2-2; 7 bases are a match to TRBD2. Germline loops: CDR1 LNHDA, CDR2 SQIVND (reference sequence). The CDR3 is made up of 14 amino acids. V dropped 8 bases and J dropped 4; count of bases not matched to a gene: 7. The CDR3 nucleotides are TGTGCCAGTGGGGGAGGGACGGGCACCGGGGAGCTGTTTTTT. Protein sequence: CASGGGTGTGELFF.

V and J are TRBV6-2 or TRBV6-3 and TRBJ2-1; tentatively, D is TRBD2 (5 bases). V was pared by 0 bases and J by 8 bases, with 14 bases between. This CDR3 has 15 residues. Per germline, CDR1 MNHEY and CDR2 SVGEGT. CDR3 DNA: TGTGCCAGCAGTTACTCGAGTGCTAGCTTCGATGAGCAGTTCTTC. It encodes CASSYSSASFDEQFF.

In DNA form, the CDR3 reads TGTGCCAGCAGCCAAGAGGTATCGCGCCCGAACACCGGGGAGCTGTTTTTT. Translation gives CASSQEVSRPNTGELFF. The J gene is TRBJ2-2, the V gene TRBV3-1; D is unresolved. This CDR3 region has 17 residues. Trimming removed 0 bases from V and 0 bases from J, with 11 bases in between. Germline loops: CDR1 LGHDT, CDR2 YNNKEL (reference sequence).

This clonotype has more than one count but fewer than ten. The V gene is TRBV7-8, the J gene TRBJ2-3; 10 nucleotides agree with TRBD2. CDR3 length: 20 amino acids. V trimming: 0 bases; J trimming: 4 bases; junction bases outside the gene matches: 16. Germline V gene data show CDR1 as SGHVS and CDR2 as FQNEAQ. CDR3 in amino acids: CASSLALNVERGGVADTQYF. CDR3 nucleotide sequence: TGTGCCAGCAGCTTAGCGCTTAATGTGGAGCGGGGGGGCGTCGCAGATACGCAGTATTTT.

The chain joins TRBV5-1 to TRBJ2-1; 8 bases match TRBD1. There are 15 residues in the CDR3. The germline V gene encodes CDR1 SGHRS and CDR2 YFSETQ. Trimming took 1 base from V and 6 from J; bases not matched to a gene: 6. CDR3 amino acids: CASSLRLDRANEQFF. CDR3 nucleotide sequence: TGCGCCAGCAGCTTGAGGCTGGACAGGGCCAATGAGCAGTTCTTC.

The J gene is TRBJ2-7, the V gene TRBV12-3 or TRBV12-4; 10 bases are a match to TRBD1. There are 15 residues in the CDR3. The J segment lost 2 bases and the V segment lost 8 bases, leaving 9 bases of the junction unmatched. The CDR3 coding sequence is TGTGCCAGCGGACGGGACAGGGGATCTACCTACGAGCAGTACTTC. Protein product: CASGRDRGSTYEQYF.

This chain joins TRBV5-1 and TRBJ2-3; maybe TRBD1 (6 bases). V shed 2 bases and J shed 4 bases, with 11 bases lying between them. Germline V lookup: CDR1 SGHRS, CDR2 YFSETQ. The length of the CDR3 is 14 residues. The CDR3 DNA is TGCGCCAGCAGCTTCAGGGGACGGCCAGATACGCAGTATTTT. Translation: CASSFRGRPDTQYF.

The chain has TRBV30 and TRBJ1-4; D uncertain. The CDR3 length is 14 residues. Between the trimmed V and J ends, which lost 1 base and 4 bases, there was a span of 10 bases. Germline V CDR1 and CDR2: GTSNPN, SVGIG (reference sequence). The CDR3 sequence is CAWSAGQNNEKLFF. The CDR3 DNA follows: TGTGCCTGGAGTGCCGGGCAGAATAATGAAAAACTGTTTTTT.

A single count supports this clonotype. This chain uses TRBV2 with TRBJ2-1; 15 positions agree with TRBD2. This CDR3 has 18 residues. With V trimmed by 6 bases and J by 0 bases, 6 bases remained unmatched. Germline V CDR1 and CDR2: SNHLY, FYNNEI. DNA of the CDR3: TGTGCCAGCAGACCGGGACTAGCGGGAGGAGGCTCCTACAATGAGCAGTTCTTC. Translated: CASRPGLAGGGSYNEQFF.

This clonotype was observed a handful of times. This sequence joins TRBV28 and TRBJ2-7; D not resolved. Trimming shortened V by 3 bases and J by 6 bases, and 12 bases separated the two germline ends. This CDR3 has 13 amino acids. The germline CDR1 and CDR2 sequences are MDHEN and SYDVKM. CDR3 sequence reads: CASSFAPWGEQYF. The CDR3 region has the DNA TGTGCCAGCAGTTTCGCGCCCTGGGGCGAGCAGTACTTC. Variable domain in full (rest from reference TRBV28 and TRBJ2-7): DVKVTQSSRYLVKRTGEKVFLECVQDMDHENMFWYRQDPGLGLRLIYFSYDVKMKEKGDIPEGYSVSREKKERFSLILESASTNQTSMYLCASSFAPWGEQYFGPGTRLTVT.

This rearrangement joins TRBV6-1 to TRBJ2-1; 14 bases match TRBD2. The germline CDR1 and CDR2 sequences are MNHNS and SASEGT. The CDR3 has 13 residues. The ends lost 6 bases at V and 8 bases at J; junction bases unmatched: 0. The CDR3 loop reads CASRTSGRDEQFF. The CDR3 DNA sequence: TGTGCCAGCAGGACTAGCGGGAGGGATGAGCAGTTCTTC.

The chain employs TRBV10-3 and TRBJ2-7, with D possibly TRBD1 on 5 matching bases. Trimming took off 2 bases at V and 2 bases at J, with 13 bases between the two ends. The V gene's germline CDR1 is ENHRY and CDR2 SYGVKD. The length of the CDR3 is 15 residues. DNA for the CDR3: TGTGCCATCAGTGAGAAGCAGGGTAGTCCCTACGAGCAGTACTTC. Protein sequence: CAISEKQGSPYEQYF.

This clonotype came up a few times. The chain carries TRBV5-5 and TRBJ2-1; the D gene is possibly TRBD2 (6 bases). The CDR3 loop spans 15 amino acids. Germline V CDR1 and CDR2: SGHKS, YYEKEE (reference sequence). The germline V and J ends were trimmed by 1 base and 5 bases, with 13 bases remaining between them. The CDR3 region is CASSLTGLANNEQFF. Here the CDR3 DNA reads TGTGCCAGCAGCTTGACGGGACTGGCTAACAATGAGCAGTTCTTC. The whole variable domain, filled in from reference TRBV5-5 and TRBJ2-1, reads DAGVTQSPTHLIKTRGQQVTLRCSPISGHKSVSWYQQVLGQGPQFIFQYYEKEERGRGNFPDRFSARQFPNYSSELNVNALLLGDSALYLCASSLTGLANNEQFFGPGTRLTVL.

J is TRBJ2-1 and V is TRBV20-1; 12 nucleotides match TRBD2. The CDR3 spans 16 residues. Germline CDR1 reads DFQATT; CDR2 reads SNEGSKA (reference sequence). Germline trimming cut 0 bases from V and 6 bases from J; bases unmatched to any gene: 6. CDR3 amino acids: CSARDRLAGGLNEQFF. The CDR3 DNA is TGCAGTGCTAGAGACCGCCTAGCGGGGGGGCTCAATGAGCAGTTCTTC.